This TCR beta chain comes out of a study of cytomegalovirus exposure and HLA in healthy donors. Overall study results and limits: Highly shared variants forming one cluster were likely a sequencing artifact.

With regard to this clone: What it recognizes is unknown.

The germline gives CDR1 SGHVS, CDR2 FQNEAQ. The CDR3 has 16 amino acids. Amplification used 60 Vbeta primers and 13 Jbeta primers. TCRdb's table, derived via immunoSEQ multiplex PCR, lists solely in-frame clones and lacks some. Of around 84,000 clones in the sample, roughly four fifths are singletons; the top ten hold around 15%. Sequencing was done on a sample of PBMCs. The chain links TRBV7-8 to TRBJ2-6; the match to TRBD1 covers 7 bases. This clonotype was sampled from a human donor in good health. DNA for the CDR3: TGTGTCCAAGGTTACAGGGGCCCCTCTGGGGCCAACGTCCTGACTTTC. Its translation: CVQGYRGPSGANVLTF.